This record covers a single T cell receptor (beta chain). Its antigen is currently unknown. V lost 0 bases and J 0 bases, leaving 7 bases between the germline ends. CDR3 length: 15 residues. Per the germline V gene, CDR1 is SGHNT and CDR2 is YYREEE (reference sequence). These data come from a study of neurological immune-mediated disorders. Study-level results: Phylogenetic analysis grouped 18 of 34 multiple sclerosis patients' repertoires together, suggesting a possible repertoire signature.

TCRdb reanalysed the 5' RACE reads using MiXCR and keeps one entry per CDR3 protein. The sample lists around 28,000 distinct CDR3 sequences, more than 2% occurring once. V usage is TRBV5-4 and J usage is TRBJ2-1, with TRBD1 as a possible D gene (5 bases). Source material: PBMCs. This TCR came from a woman in her forties or fifties with multiple sclerosis. CDR3 amino acids: CASSLGGASYNEQFF. CDR3 coding DNA: TGTGCCAGCAGCTTGGGTGGGGCCTCCTACAATGAGCAGTTCTTC.